The sequence of this T cell receptor beta chain was determined in a study of blood T cell repertoires in COVID-19. Study as a whole: Researchers got acute and convalescent COVID-19 samples from the United States, Italy and Spain. The cDNA or gDNA used as material had been derived from T cells, B-cell-depleted T cells, or PBMCs.

Under the authors' procedure: Reference gene primer amplification gave nucleated cell count estimates. Clones were read by immunoSEQ multiplex PCR, and TCRdb kept only the in-frame ones, dropping some. Clone size and V and J calls were adopted from that table, with D and trimming inferred from the DNA. This table has some 300,000 clones, 70% to 90% appearing once. This clonotype was sampled from a woman aged 45-65 years with COVID-19, enrolled during active disease. The sequenced material came from peripheral blood.

The CDR3 protein is CSAAPGQGYEQYF. CDR3 nucleotides: TGCAGCGCCGCCCCGGGACAGGGGTACGAGCAGTACTTC. The chain combines TRBV29-1 with TRBJ2-7; 10 nucleotides match TRBD1. Trimming at V came to 7 bases and at J to 4 bases, leaving 7 bases not matched to a gene. Germline CDR1 is SQVTM and CDR2 is ANQGSEA. The CDR3 contains 13 residues.